This T cell receptor beta chain derives from a study of T cell repertoires in cytomegalovirus infection. Whole-study context: Signatures in public TCR beta sequences pointed to both CMV infection and matching HLA type.

Using its own MiXCR run on the reads, TCRdb lists one record per CDR3 protein. This sample has fewer than 1,000,000 distinct CDR3 sequences, with under 40% found just once. On this clonotype: The antigen remains undetermined.

Trimming removed 0 bases from V and 0 bases from J; junction bases left unmatched: 6. This CDR3 is 17 amino acids long. CDR1 MNHEY and CDR2 SVGAGI come from the germline V gene. The source of this sequence is a human donor in good health (CMV status not recorded). Some clones in this sample may be carry-over from other donors' samples. The sample was cultured CD8+ T cells from PBMCs, taken from culture after CMV antigen stimulation. The V gene is TRBV6-5, the J gene TRBJ2-3; 7 bases are shared with TRBD1. The CDR3 region is CASSYSGQFTSTDTQYF. CDR3 nucleotide sequence: TGTGCCAGCAGTTACTCGGGACAGTTCACTAGCACAGATACGCAGTATTTT.